The 28 T cell receptor beta chains listed next were all sequenced from one sample in a study. TCRdb ran MiXCR on the RT-PCR reads and lists one entry per CDR3 protein. Here the sample spans about 680,000 distinct CDR3 sequences, approximately 14% being singletons. Sequences were obtained from memory CD4+ T cells from blood. These receptors all stem from a female donor in good health, serving as a healthy control.

The V call is TRBV6-2 or TRBV6-3, the J call TRBJ2-7; a possible D gene is TRBD2 (5 bases). This CDR3 is 14 amino acids long. Germline values: CDR1 MNHEY, CDR2 SVGEGT. V shed 10 bases and J shed 0 bases, with 16 bases lying between them. CDR3 in DNA: TGTGCCACTGGAGAGGGCAGCTTCTCCTACGAGCAGTACTTC. This encodes CATGEGSFSYEQYF.

This clonotype came up many times. This rearrangement joins TRBV6-2 or TRBV6-3 to TRBJ2-3; tentatively, D is TRBD1 (6 bases). The CDR3 extends over 16 amino acids. Germline V lookup: CDR1 MNHEY, CDR2 SVGEGT. V shed 0 bases and J shed 2 bases, with 12 bases lying between them. This chain's CDR3 is CASSYSGMGATDTQYF. CDR3 bases: TGTGCCAGCAGTTACTCTGGGATGGGGGCCACAGATACGCAGTATTTT.

This clonotype occurred many times. This chain joins TRBV6-5 and TRBJ2-5, with TRBD1 matching 7 bases. CDR3 length: 14 residues. Germline V gene lookup returns CDR1 MNHEY and CDR2 SVGAGI. Unmatched junction bases numbered 9, after V lost 6 bases and J lost 5 bases. The CDR3 region is CASRRDRDGETQYF. CDR3 bases: TGTGCCAGCAGACGAGACAGGGACGGGGAGACCCAGTACTTC.

The CDR3 DNA follows: TGTGCCAGCAGCATCGGGACAGGGGGCCGCAATCAGCCCCAGCATTTT. Amino acid sequence: CASSIGTGGRNQPQHF. The chain has TRBV7-2 and TRBJ1-5, with TRBD1 matching 12 bases. This CDR3 region has 16 residues. Germline assignment: CDR1 SGHTA and CDR2 FQGNSA. Unmatched junction bases numbered 4, after V lost 5 bases and J lost 2 bases.

This clonotype was recorded at least ten times. This chain joins TRBV5-1 and TRBJ1-4, with 9 bases aligning to TRBD1. Germline assignment: CDR1 SGHRS and CDR2 YFSETQ. The CDR3 is made up of 14 amino acids. The trim removed 4 bases at V and 8 bases at J, leaving 6 bases unmatched. CDR3 DNA sequence: TGCGCCAGCAGCCGGACAGGGGCCCTGGAAAAACTGTTTTTT. Amino acid sequence: CASSRTGALEKLFF.

A few counts support this clonotype. The chain has TRBV20-1 and TRBJ1-1; D gene uncertain. Germline CDR1 is DFQATT and CDR2 is SNEGSKA (reference sequence). The CDR3 length is 14 residues. Trimming removed 0 bases at V and 1 base at J, with 9 bases between. The CDR3 bases are TGCAGTGCTAGAGAAGGTACTGCGAACACTGAAGCTTTCTTT. Its translation is CSAREGTANTEAFF.

There are many counts of this clonotype. V and J are TRBV29-1 and TRBJ1-2; TRBD1 aligns across 7 bases. V gave up 3 bases and J gave up 5 bases; unmatched junction bases: 9. CDR3 length: 14 residues. Germline V gene sequence: CDR1 SQVTM, CDR2 ANQGSEA. The CDR3 sequence: CSVDGPGGIYGYTF. The CDR3 coding sequence is TGCAGCGTTGATGGCCCAGGGGGGATTTATGGCTACACCTTC. Filled out from reference TRBV29-1 and TRBJ1-2, the complete variable domain reads SAVISQKPSRDICQRGTSLTIQCQVDSQVTMMFWYRQQPGQSLTLIATANQGSEATYESGFVIDKFPISRPNLTFSTLTVSNMSPEDSSIYLCSVDGPGGIYGYTFGSGTRLTVV.

The chain uses TRBV6-2 or TRBV6-3 and TRBJ2-1, with D possibly TRBD2 on 6 matching bases. This CDR3 region has 15 residues. The germline V and J ends were trimmed by 2 bases and 3 bases, with 11 bases remaining between them. Germline CDR1 reads MNHEY; CDR2 reads SVGEGT. CDR3 sequence reads: CASSYGGPNYNEQFF. CDR3 DNA sequence: TGTGCCAGCAGTTACGGAGGGCCGAACTACAATGAGCAGTTCTTC.

This clonotype was observed a few times. The chain recombines TRBV27 with TRBJ1-2; D not resolved. This CDR3 has 16 residues. Germline V gene data show CDR1 as MNHEY and CDR2 as SMNVEV (reference sequence). V gave up 2 bases and J gave up 4 bases, with 17 bases separating them. The CDR3 sequence is CASSLSDPSLGYGYTF. CDR3 DNA sequence: TGTGCCAGCAGTTTAAGTGACCCCTCCCTAGGCTATGGCTACACCTTC.

This clonotype was detected a few times. V and J are TRBV5-8 and TRBJ1-4; 9 nucleotides match TRBD1. CDR3 size: 16 residues. Losses at the gene ends were 5 bases for V and 7 bases for J; bases not matched to a gene: 12. The germline V gene has CDR1 SGHTS and CDR2 YDEGEE. The chain's CDR3 is CASRDLVDRGSEKLFF. CDR3 bases: TGTGCCAGCAGGGACCTGGTAGACAGGGGGAGTGAAAAACTGTTTTTT. Variable domain in full (rest from reference TRBV5-8 and TRBJ1-4): EAGVTQSPTHLIKTRGQQATLRCSPISGHTSVYWYQQALGLGLQFLLWYDEGEERNRGNFPPRFSGRQFPNYSSELNVNALELEDSALYLCASRDLVDRGSEKLFFGSGTQLSVL.

This clonotype was recorded a few times. V gene TRBV5-6 combines with J gene TRBJ1-4, with 12 bases that match TRBD1. Germline CDR1 is SGHDT and CDR2 is YYEEEE. This CDR3 spans 18 amino acids. Germline trimming cut 2 bases from V and 8 bases from J; bases unmatched to any gene: 13. CDR3 amino acids: CASSFYGTGGDEREKLFF. The CDR3 DNA reads as TGTGCCAGCAGCTTTTACGGGACAGGGGGCGATGAAAGGGAAAAACTGTTTTTT.

The chain employs TRBV6-2 or TRBV6-3 and TRBJ1-5, with D perhaps TRBD1 (6 bases). Germline V lookup: CDR1 MNHEY, CDR2 SVGEGT. The V gene lost 0 bases and the J gene lost 2 bases, with 11 bases spanning the gap. This CDR3 has 16 residues. The CDR3 spells CASSYSLGGGNQPQHF. The CDR3 DNA reads as TGTGCCAGCAGTTACTCCTTGGGGGGCGGCAATCAGCCCCAGCATTTT.

Details on this clonotype: A read error may account for a junction end that differs from germline. The gene calls are TRBV12-3 or TRBV12-4 and TRBJ2-5; unclear D gene. The CDR3 runs to 15 residues. The CDR3 sequence is CASGLRVSLAETQYF. Written as DNA, the CDR3 is TGTGCCAGCGGTTTAAGGGTCAGTTTGGCAGAGACCCAGTACTTC.

The rearrangement uses TRBV24-1 and TRBJ1-1; 10 positions agree with TRBD1. The CDR3 loop spans 14 amino acids. The germline gives CDR1 KGHDR, CDR2 SFDVKD. V lost 6 bases to trimming and J lost 5 bases; unmatched junction nucleotides: 5. The CDR3 spells CATSPGTGVTEAFF. CDR3 nucleotides: TGTGCCACCAGTCCCGGGACAGGGGTGACTGAAGCTTTCTTT.

This clonotype was counted only a few times. The rearrangement uses TRBV20-1 and TRBJ1-1; maybe TRBD1 (6 bases). Germline assignment: CDR1 DFQATT and CDR2 SNEGSKA (reference sequence). The CDR3 spans 13 residues. The V and J ends lost 2 bases and 4 bases respectively, with 11 bases between them. The CDR3 bases are TGCAGTGCTAGATCCGGGGGCGTCACTGAAGCTTTCTTT. Translated, it gives CSARSGGVTEAFF.

This clonotype was seen a handful of times. The rearrangement joins TRBV7-2 to TRBJ2-7; perhaps TRBD2 as D (6 bases). Per germline, CDR1 SGHTA and CDR2 FQGNSA. CDR3 size: 18 residues. The V gene lost 5 bases and the J gene lost 4 bases, with 27 bases spanning the gap. The CDR3, as DNA: TGTGCCAGCAGCCCCCTCAGGATGTCGGGGGTCTGGGCTTACGAGCAGTACTTC. Protein: CASSPLRMSGVWAYEQYF. Full variable domain (remainder filled in from reference TRBV7-2 and TRBJ2-7): GAGVSQSPSNKVTEKGKDVELRCDPISGHTALYWYRQSLGQGLEFLIYFQGNSAPDKSGLPSDRFSAERTGGSVSTLTIQRTQQEDSAVYLCASSPLRMSGVWAYEQYFGPGTRLTVT.

This clonotype has just a few counts. This chain joins TRBV6-1 and TRBJ1-2; D gene unclear. The CDR3 loop spans 14 amino acids. CDR1 and CDR2 (germline): MNHNS, SASEGT. V was shortened by 1 base and J by 6 bases, with 12 bases between the two germline ends. CDR3 in DNA: TGTGCCAGCAGTGAAGTAGGGCGTAGGAATGGCTACACCTTC. Protein product: CASSEVGRRNGYTF.

V usage is TRBV5-4 and J usage is TRBJ2-3; weak D call: TRBD1 (5 bases). The ends were cut back, 5 bases at V and 1 base at J, with 14 bases in the middle. This CDR3 contains 15 residues. Germline-derived CDR1 and CDR2 are SGHNT and YYREEE (reference sequence). The CDR3 sequence is CASSLTTTGTDTQYF. Here the CDR3 DNA reads TGTGCCAGCAGTCTCACTACGACAGGCACAGATACGCAGTATTTT. Variable domain in full (rest from reference TRBV5-4 and TRBJ2-3): ETGVTQSPTHLIKTRGQQVTLRCSSQSGHNTVSWYQQALGQGPQFIFQYYREEENGRGNFPPRFSGLQFPNYSSELNVNALELDDSALYLCASSLTTTGTDTQYFGPGTRLTVL.

This chain connects TRBV7-2 to TRBJ2-2; D ambiguous. This CDR3 is built from 15 residues. V was shortened by 1 base and J by 1 base, with 7 bases between the two germline ends. Germline-derived CDR1 and CDR2 are SGHTA and FQGNSA. The CDR3 DNA reads TGTGCCAGCAGCTTAGAACGGCTGAACACCGGGGAGCTGTTTTTT. It encodes CASSLERLNTGELFF.

This clonotype has only a few counts. This sequence joins TRBV4-3 and TRBJ1-5, with no clear D. V was clipped by 0 bases and J by 6 bases, with 9 bases between them. The CDR3 loop spans 14 amino acids. Germline V CDR1 and CDR2: LGHNA, YSLEER. The CDR3 region is CASSQEDASQPQHF. DNA of the CDR3: TGCGCCAGCAGCCAAGAAGACGCGAGTCAGCCCCAGCATTTT.

V gene TRBV20-1 combines with J gene TRBJ2-3; D gene uncertain. Trimming removed 6 bases from V and 0 bases from J, with 13 bases in between. The CDR3 is made up of 14 amino acids. The germline gives CDR1 DFQATT, CDR2 SNEGSKA (reference sequence). The CDR3 DNA reads TGCAGTGCCTCGCAAGGATTTAGCACAGATACGCAGTATTTT. Protein sequence: CSASQGFSTDTQYF.

CDR3 nucleotide sequence: TGCGCCAGCAGCCCTTGGACTGCTAGCGGATCAGATACGCAGTATTTT. Protein product: CASSPWTASGSDTQYF. The chain combines TRBV5-1 with TRBJ2-3; 7 nucleotides align to TRBD2. CDR1 is SGHRS, CDR2 YFSETQ, per germline. The CDR3 has 16 residues. After removal of 4 bases from V and 4 bases from J, the junction contained 12 bases not matched to a gene. Filled out from reference TRBV5-1 and TRBJ2-3, the complete variable domain reads KAGVTQTPRYLIKTRGQQVTLSCSPISGHRSVSWYQQTPGQGLQFLFEYFSETQRNKGNFPGRFSGRQFSNSRSEMNVSTLELGDSALYLCASSPWTASGSDTQYFGPGTRLTVL.

The genes are TRBV14 and TRBJ2-5, with a tentative D call TRBD1 (6 bases). Trimming removed 0 bases at V and 5 bases at J, with 16 bases between. Germline lookup yields CDR1 SGHDN and CDR2 FVKESK. CDR3 length: 16 amino acids. As DNA, the CDR3 is TGTGCCAGCAGCCAAGAGATGGGGGCCATTGGGGAGACCCAGTACTTC. This codes for CASSQEMGAIGETQYF.

V gene TRBV20-1 combines with J gene TRBJ2-7, with 10 positions matching TRBD1. The CDR3 totals 14 residues. V dropped 3 bases and J dropped 3; count of bases not matched to a gene: 5. Germline V gene data show CDR1 as DFQATT and CDR2 as SNEGSKA (reference sequence). DNA for the CDR3: TGCAGTGCTAGCCGGGACAGGGGTATCTACGAGCAGTACTTC. Protein sequence: CSASRDRGIYEQYF.

This clonotype was detected only a few times. The V call is TRBV4-3, the J call TRBJ2-2; D might be TRBD1 (6 bases). The CDR3 sequence is 16 residues long. Deletions cut 1 base from V and 7 bases from J, with 16 bases between. Germline CDR1 reads LGHNA; CDR2 reads YSLEER. CDR3 sequence reads: CASSQATAGVGGELFF. DNA for the CDR3: TGCGCCAGCAGCCAAGCAACGGCAGGGGTCGGCGGGGAGCTGTTTTTT.

This clonotype showed up many times. The V call is TRBV29-1, the J call TRBJ2-3, with D hard to call. The germline gives CDR1 SQVTM, CDR2 ANQGSEA. The ends were cut back, 0 bases at V and 2 bases at J, with 9 bases in the middle. The CDR3 extends over 14 amino acids. The CDR3 protein is CSVEDRDNTDTQYF. The CDR3 bases are TGCAGCGTTGAAGATCGAGACAACACAGATACGCAGTATTTT.

In this sample, this clonotype turned up a few times. The V call is TRBV7-3, the J call TRBJ2-3; 8 nucleotides align to TRBD1. Germline values: CDR1 SGHTA, CDR2 FQGTGA. V trimming: 5 bases; J trimming: 10 bases; junction bases outside the gene matches: 14. The CDR3 is 15 residues long. DNA for the CDR3: TGTGCCAGCAGCCCACCCGGACAGGGTGGAAGGGCGCAGTATTTT. It codes for CASSPPGQGGRAQYF.

This chain links TRBV28 with TRBJ1-5; D not certain. Germline lookup yields CDR1 MDHEN and CDR2 SYDVKM. The CDR3 spans 17 residues. V was trimmed by 5 bases and J by 1 base, leaving 18 bases between them. The CDR3 DNA follows: TGTGCCAGCAGTCCGCCTGGTTACAGCGGGAGCAATCAGCCCCAGCATTTT. It specifies CASSPPGYSGSNQPQHF.